The 23 T cell receptor beta chains listed next were all sequenced from one sample in a study of blood T cell repertoires in COVID-19. Using immunoSEQ multiplex PCR, the repertoire was profiled, and TCRdb retains in-frame clones only, with some absent. The sample lists some 100,000 clones; over 75% were seen once. The material sequenced was peripheral blood. The receptors come from a human donor in a cohort sampled during active COVID-19.

Here the CDR3 reads CASSIPTAGHYEQYF. CDR3 nucleotide sequence: TGTGCCAGTAGTATCCCCACTGCGGGCCACTACGAGCAGTACTTC. The gene calls are TRBV19 and TRBJ2-7; a possible D gene is TRBD2 (5 bases). The CDR3 contains 15 residues. Germline CDR1 reads LNHDA; CDR2 reads SQIVND (reference sequence). Deletions cut 3 bases from V and 3 bases from J, with 15 bases between.

The rearrangement links TRBV7-2 to TRBJ2-3, with D possibly TRBD1 on 5 matching bases. CDR1 SGHTA and CDR2 FQGNSA come from the germline V gene. The V gene lost 2 bases and the J gene lost 6 bases, with 9 bases spanning the gap. The CDR3 is 13 amino acids. The CDR3 sequence: CASSLRGSDTQYF. Written as DNA, the CDR3 is TGTGCCAGCAGCTTAAGGGGATCGGATACGCAGTATTTT.

The chain couples TRBV6-5 to TRBJ2-1, with D possibly matching TRBD2 (5 bases). The CDR3 is 13 amino acids. Germline values: CDR1 MNHEY, CDR2 SVGAGI. Deletions cut 4 bases from V and 8 bases from J, with 12 bases between. The DNA for the CDR3 is TGTGCCAGCAGTTCTCGGGGAAGGGATGAGCAGTTCTTC. The encoded protein is CASSSRGRDEQFF.

The chain carries TRBV30 and TRBJ1-2, with 7 bases aligning to TRBD1. Germline V gene lookup returns CDR1 GTSNPN and CDR2 SVGIG (reference sequence). The CDR3 sequence is 13 residues long. V shed 2 bases, J shed 5 bases, and the junction held 5 bases outside the gene matches. The CDR3 here is CAWSPTGDYGYTF. The DNA for the CDR3 is TGTGCCTGGAGTCCAACAGGGGATTATGGCTACACCTTC. Together with reference TRBV30 and TRBJ1-2, the CDR3 gives the full variable domain: SQTIHQWPATLVQPVGSPLSLECTVEGTSNPNLYWYRQAAGRGLQLLFYSVGIGQISSEVPQNLSASRPQDRQFILSSKKLLLSDSGFYLCAWSPTGDYGYTFGSGTRLTVV.

The V and J genes are TRBV23-1 and TRBJ2-5, with 9 bases aligning to TRBD2. TRBV23-1 carries the ORF label, with uncertain function. The CDR3 covers 15 residues. The V gene end was trimmed by 2 bases and the J gene end by 4 bases; junction bases not matched to a gene: 5. Written as DNA, the CDR3 is TGCGCCAGCAGTCAACGGGCGGGGGGGGCAGAGACCCAGTACTTC. Its protein is CASSQRAGGAETQYF.

V and J are TRBV6-5 and TRBJ2-3; 8 nucleotides line up with TRBD1. There are 15 residues in the CDR3. CDR1 is MNHEY, CDR2 SVGAGI, per germline. Germline trimming cut 6 bases from V and 6 bases from J; bases unmatched to any gene: 11. CDR3 sequence (DNA): TGTGCCAGCAGCCGCAAGGACAGGGTTACCGATACGCAGTATTTT. Residues: CASSRKDRVTDTQYF.

The rearrangement joins TRBV6-1 to TRBJ2-7, with 9 bases lining up with TRBD1. From germline, CDR1 is MNHNS and CDR2 SASEGT. CDR3 length: 15 residues. Germline trimming cut 10 bases from V and 2 bases from J; bases unmatched to any gene: 12. The CDR3 here is CAITGGLGGAYEQYF. In DNA, the CDR3 is TGTGCCATTACAGGGGGCTTAGGTGGGGCCTACGAGCAGTACTTC.

The J gene is TRBJ2-7, the V gene TRBV5-4; 8 bases line up with TRBD1. Germline CDR1 reads SGHNT; CDR2 reads YYREEE (reference sequence). The V gene end was trimmed by 0 bases and the J gene end by 6 bases; junction bases not matched to a gene: 8. This CDR3 is 15 amino acids long. CDR3 protein: CASSLEAGGRSEQYF. The CDR3 coding sequence is TGTGCCAGCAGCTTGGAGGCAGGGGGCCGGAGCGAGCAGTACTTC.

The chain links TRBV28 to TRBJ1-2; the match to TRBD1 covers 10 bases. This CDR3 comprises 17 residues. Germline V gives CDR1 MDHEN, CDR2 SYDVKM. Trimming removed 8 bases from V and 0 bases from J; junction bases left unmatched: 12. CDR3 region: CASSSPGQGPANYGYTF. The DNA of the CDR3 is TGTGCCAGCTCTTCCCCGGGACAGGGGCCTGCTAACTATGGCTACACCTTC.

The rearrangement joins TRBV2 to TRBJ1-2; D unclear. The CDR3 contains 13 residues. CDR1 is SNHLY, CDR2 FYNNEI, per germline. V was trimmed by 2 bases and J by 3 bases, leaving 7 bases between them. The DNA of the CDR3 is TGTGCCAGCAGTGAATGGGAGTACTATGGCTACACCTTC. The encoded protein is CASSEWEYYGYTF.

The rearrangement links TRBV10-3 to TRBJ2-7; 10 positions match TRBD1. The CDR3 consists of 16 residues. Germline V gives CDR1 ENHRY, CDR2 SYGVKD. V dropped 0 bases and J dropped 5; count of bases not matched to a gene: 7. The CDR3 nucleotides are TGTGCCATCAGTGAGTCGACCGGGACAGGGGACCACGAGCAGTACTTC. This gives the protein CAISESTGTGDHEQYF.

The chain recombines TRBV6-5 with TRBJ1-1; 10 bases match TRBD1. Germline values: CDR1 MNHEY, CDR2 SVGAGI. The CDR3 covers 14 residues. Trimming at V came to 4 bases and at J to 5 bases, leaving 4 bases not matched to a gene. DNA of the CDR3: TGTGCCAGCAGTTTGGACAGGGGGGAAACTGAAGCTTTCTTT. It yields the protein CASSLDRGETEAFF.

In its sample, this clone was seen a few times. The chain uses TRBV2 and TRBJ1-1; TRBD1 might be the D (6 bases). This CDR3 has 16 amino acids. V shed 2 bases and J shed 1 base, with 14 bases lying between them. The germline CDR1 and CDR2 sequences are SNHLY and FYNNEI. This CDR3 is CASSERVAGANTEAFF. As DNA, the CDR3 is TGTGCCAGCAGTGAACGAGTTGCAGGGGCGAACACTGAAGCTTTCTTT. Complete variable domain (other parts from reference TRBV2 and TRBJ1-1): EPEVTQTPSHQVTQMGQEVILRCVPISNHLYFYWYRQILGQKVEFLVSFYNNEISEKSEIFDDQFSVERPDGSNFTLKIRSTKLEDSAMYFCASSERVAGANTEAFFGQGTRLTVV.

This clone was counted once. The chain recombines TRBV2 with TRBJ1-6, with a tentative D call TRBD1 (5 bases). V dropped 1 base and J dropped 11 bases, with 12 bases sitting between them. Germline CDR1 reads SNHLY; CDR2 reads FYNNEI. The CDR3 sequence is 14 residues long. The CDR3 bases are TGTGCCAGCAGTGAAGAAGGGGAAGTGACACCCCTCCACTTT. Translating gives CASSEEGEVTPLHF.

V is TRBV19 and J is TRBJ1-1; 9 bases line up with TRBD1. The CDR3 spans 16 residues. Losses at the gene ends were 4 bases for V and 5 bases for J; bases not matched to a gene: 11. The germline CDR1 and CDR2 sequences are LNHDA and SQIVND (reference sequence). CDR3 nucleotides: TGTGCCAGTAGTAGACCCACCGGGACAGGGAGGACTGAAGCTTTCTTT. Translating gives CASSRPTGTGRTEAFF. Combining the CDR3 with reference TRBV19 and TRBJ1-1 gives the whole variable domain DGGITQSPKYLFRKEGQNVTLSCEQNLNHDAMYWYRQDPGQGLRLIYYSQIVNDFQKGDIAEGYSVSREKKESFPLTVTSAQKNPTAFYLCASSRPTGTGRTEAFFGQGTRLTVV.

This chain links TRBV5-1 with TRBJ1-1; D gene unclear. The V end lost 5 bases, the J end lost 1 base, and 6 bases lay between the germline ends. Germline V gene sequence: CDR1 SGHRS, CDR2 YFSETQ. The CDR3 runs 12 residues. The CDR3 DNA reads TGCGCCAGCAGGGAGGGGAACACTGAAGCTTTCTTT. Translated: CASREGNTEAFF.

V is TRBV7-8 and J is TRBJ2-2; 7 bases are a match to TRBD2. The CDR3 has 15 amino acids. Trimming cost V 0 bases and J 6 bases; bases outside gene matches: 4. Looked up from germline, CDR1 is SGHVS and CDR2 is FQNEAQ. As DNA, the CDR3 is TGTGCCAGCAGCTTAGCGAGACTAGCTGCCGGGGAGCTGTTTTTT. Translating it yields CASSLARLAAGELFF. Filled out from reference TRBV7-8 and TRBJ2-2, the complete variable domain reads GAGVSQSPRYKVAKRGQDVALRCDPISGHVSLFWYQQALGQGPEFLTYFQNEAQLDKSGLPSDRFFAERPEGSVSTLKIQRTQQEDSAVYLCASSLARLAAGELFFGEGSRLTVL.

V usage is TRBV2 and J usage is TRBJ1-2, with TRBD1 as a possible D gene (5 bases). The length of the CDR3 is 15 residues. Trimming removed 3 bases from V and 4 bases from J, with 15 bases in between. Germline CDR1 SNHLY, CDR2 FYNNEI. The CDR3 coding sequence is TGTGCCAGCAGTGATCCCCTCACGACAGTCTATGGCTACACCTTC. It specifies CASSDPLTTVYGYTF.

This clone was counted a few times. The genes are TRBV14 and TRBJ1-2; 12 bases are a match to TRBD1. This CDR3 has 15 residues. Losses at the gene ends were 5 bases for V and 7 bases for J; bases not matched to a gene: 8. CDR1 and CDR2 (germline): SGHDN, FVKESK. CDR3 loop: CASSYRDRGQSGYTF. The DNA for the CDR3 is TGTGCCAGCAGCTACCGGGACAGGGGGCAATCTGGCTACACCTTC. Filled out from reference TRBV14 and TRBJ1-2, the complete variable domain reads EAGVTQFPSHSVIEKGQTVTLRCDPISGHDNLYWYRRVMGKEIKFLLHFVKESKQDESGMPNNRFLAERTGGTYSTLKVQPAELEDSGVYFCASSYRDRGQSGYTFGSGTRLTVV.

J is TRBJ1-4 and V is TRBV19; 7 bases match TRBD1. Germline V gives CDR1 LNHDA, CDR2 SQIVND (reference sequence). This CDR3 spans 17 amino acids. Trimming at V came to 4 bases and at J to 7 bases, leaving 15 bases not matched to a gene. The CDR3 here is CASSTAWNRGEGEKLFF. CDR3 sequence (DNA): TGTGCCAGTAGTACCGCCTGGAACAGGGGAGAGGGTGAAAAACTGTTTTTT.

The CDR3 nucleotides are TGCGCCAGCAACATCGGAGGGTCGGACACTGAAGCTTTCTTT. This translates into CASNIGGSDTEAFF. The chain carries TRBV5-1 and TRBJ1-1, with D unresolved. Trimming stripped 6 bases from V and 3 bases from J, with 15 bases between. CDR1 and CDR2 (germline): SGHRS, YFSETQ. This CDR3 comprises 14 residues.

This clone was seen only once. CDR3 in DNA: TGTGCCAGCAGAGCCGGGACATACACCGGGGAGCTGTTTTTT. It is translated as CASRAGTYTGELFF. This sequence joins TRBV6-5 and TRBJ2-2; D perhaps matches TRBD1 (6 bases). The CDR3 covers 14 residues. V was cut by 6 bases and J by 3 bases, with 11 bases left in between. The germline CDR1 and CDR2 sequences are MNHEY and SVGAGI.

CDR3 nucleotides: TGTGCCAGCATTCTTACCGGGACAGGGTGGACCCAGTACTTC. It specifies CASILTGTGWTQYF. The genes are TRBV6-5 and TRBJ2-5, with 9 bases identical to TRBD1. The length of the CDR3 is 14 residues. Germline V CDR1 and CDR2: MNHEY, SVGAGI. V shed 7 bases, J shed 7 bases, and the junction held 10 bases outside the gene matches.